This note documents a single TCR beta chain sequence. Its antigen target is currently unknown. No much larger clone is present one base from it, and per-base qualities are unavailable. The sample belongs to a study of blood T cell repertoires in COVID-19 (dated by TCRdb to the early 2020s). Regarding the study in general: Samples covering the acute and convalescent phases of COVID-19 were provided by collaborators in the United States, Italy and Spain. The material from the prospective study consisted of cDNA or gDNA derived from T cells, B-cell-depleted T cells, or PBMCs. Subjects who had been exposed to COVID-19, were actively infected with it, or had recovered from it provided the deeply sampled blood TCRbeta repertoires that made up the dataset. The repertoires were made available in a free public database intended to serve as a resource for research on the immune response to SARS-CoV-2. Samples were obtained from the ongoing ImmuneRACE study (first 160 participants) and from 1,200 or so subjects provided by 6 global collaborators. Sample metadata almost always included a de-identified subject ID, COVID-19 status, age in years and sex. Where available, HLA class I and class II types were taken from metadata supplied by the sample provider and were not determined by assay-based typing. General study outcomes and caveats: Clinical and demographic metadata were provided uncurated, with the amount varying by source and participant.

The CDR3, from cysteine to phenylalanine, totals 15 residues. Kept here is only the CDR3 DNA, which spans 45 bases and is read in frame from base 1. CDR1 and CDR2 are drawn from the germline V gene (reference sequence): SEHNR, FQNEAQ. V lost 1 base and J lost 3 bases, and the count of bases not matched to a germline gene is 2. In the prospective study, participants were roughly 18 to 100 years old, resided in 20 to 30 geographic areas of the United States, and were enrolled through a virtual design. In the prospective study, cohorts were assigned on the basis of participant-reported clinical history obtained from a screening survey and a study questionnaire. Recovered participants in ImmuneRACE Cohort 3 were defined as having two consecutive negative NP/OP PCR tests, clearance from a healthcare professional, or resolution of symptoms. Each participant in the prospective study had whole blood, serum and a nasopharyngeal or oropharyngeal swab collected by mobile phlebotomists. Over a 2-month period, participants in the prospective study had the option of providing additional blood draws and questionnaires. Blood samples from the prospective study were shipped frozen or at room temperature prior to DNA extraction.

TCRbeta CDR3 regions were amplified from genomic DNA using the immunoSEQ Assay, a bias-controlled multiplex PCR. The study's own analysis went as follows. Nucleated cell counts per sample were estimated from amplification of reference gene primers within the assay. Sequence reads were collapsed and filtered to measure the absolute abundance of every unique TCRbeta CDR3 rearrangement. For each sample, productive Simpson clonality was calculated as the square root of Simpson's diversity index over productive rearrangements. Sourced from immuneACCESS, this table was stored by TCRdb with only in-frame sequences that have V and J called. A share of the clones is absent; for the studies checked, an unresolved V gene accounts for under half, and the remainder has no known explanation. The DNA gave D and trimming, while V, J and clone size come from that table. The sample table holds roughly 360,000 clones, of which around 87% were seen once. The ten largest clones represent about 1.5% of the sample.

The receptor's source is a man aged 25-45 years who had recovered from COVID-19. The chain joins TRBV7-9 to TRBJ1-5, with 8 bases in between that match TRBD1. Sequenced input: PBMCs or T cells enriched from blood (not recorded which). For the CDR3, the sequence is CASSLGDRLNQPQHF. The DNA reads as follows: TGTGCCAGCAGCTTAGGGGACAGGCTCAATCAGCCCCAGCATTTT.